Below are 2 T cell receptor beta chains sequenced from a single sample in a study of tumor and adjacent non-tumor tissue in lung cancer. This sample's RNA came from whole unsorted tissue. A modified ARM-PCR protocol with three rounds of nested PCR amplified TCRbeta. TCRdb called the multiplex PCR reads again in MiXCR, with one record for every CDR3 protein. The sample gives 65,000 to 95,000 distinct CDR3 sequences, around 70% of which show up once; around 12% is in the top ten. Sequences were obtained from lung tumor tissue. All receptors come from a woman in her sixties or seventies with non-small cell lung cancer.

The CDR3 protein is CSVRGQGDAYTF. DNA for the CDR3: TGCAGCGTCCGGGGACAGGGCGATGCCTACACCTTC. The gene calls are TRBV29-1 and TRBJ1-2, with 9 bases identical to TRBD1. From germline, CDR1 is SQVTM and CDR2 ANQGSEA. With 6 bases clipped from V and 10 bases from J, the junction kept 9 bases outside the gene matches. CDR3 length equals 12 residues.

Points on this clonotype: A junction boundary mismatches the germline segment, possibly from a read error. The chain joins TRBV20-1 to TRBJ2-1, with 7 bases fitting TRBD2. This CDR3 contains 15 residues. In germline, CDR1 is DFQATT, CDR2 SNEGSKA (reference sequence). CDR3: CSARSGTSANKVQFF. In DNA, the CDR3 is TGTAGTGCTAGATCGGGAACTAGCGCTAATAAAGTGCAGTTCTTC.